The clone carrying this T cell receptor beta chain was counted a few times. Antigen specificity is unknown. A much bigger clone sits one base away, suggesting this may be a read error. This entry comes from a study of breast tumors, draining lymph nodes, adjacent tissues. Study-level results: Findings are consistent with lymph node origin and intratumoral expansion of most tumor T cells. Compared with basal-like, luminal-like tumors shared significantly more repertoire with nontumor tissue.

TCRdb independently ran MiXCR on the multiplex PCR reads; one entry per CDR3 protein. The table has about 270,000 distinct CDR3 sequences, over 25% seen once; the top ten hold about 1%. Breast cancer patients provided tissue from their axillary draining lymph nodes. The sample taken for sequencing was axillary lymph node tissue. The sequence was collected from a female donor with breast cancer. Some clones in this sample may be carry-over from other donors' samples.

In DNA, the CDR3 is TGCAGTGCTGGCTCCTATAATTCACCCCCCCACTTT. It yields the protein CSAGSYNSPPHF. The rearrangement uses TRBV20-1 and TRBJ1-6; D is unclear. Looked up from germline, CDR1 is DFQATT and CDR2 is SNEGSKA (reference sequence). The CDR3 length is 12 residues.